Shown below are 22 T cell receptor beta chains from a single sample sequenced in a study of T cells expressing NK-cell markers. TCRdb reprocessed the 5' RACE reads, keeping one entry per CDR3 protein, no DNA. The table counts about 440,000 distinct CDR3 sequences; more than 7% lies in the top ten. The sample was blood T cells: a sorted CD56 or NKG2C T cell subset, CD4+ or CD8+ T cells, or bulk PBMC T cells (not recorded which). The receptor source for this set is a woman aged 18-70 years in good health.

The chain links TRBV25-1 to TRBJ2-7. Germline loops: CDR1 MGHDK, CDR2 SYGVNS. This CDR3 region has 13 residues. CDR3 sequence: CASSRQLRSVQYF.

This rearrangement joins TRBV10-3 to TRBJ2-1. CDR1 ENHRY and CDR2 SYGVKD come from the germline V gene. This CDR3 region has 12 residues. CDR3 sequence reads: CAISDHDAEQFF.

The chain uses TRBV5-5 and TRBJ2-3. The CDR3 spans 16 residues. Germline V gene data show CDR1 as SGHKS and CDR2 as YYEKEE (reference sequence). CDR3 in amino acids: CASSLGAGTSTDTQYF. Complete variable domain (other parts from reference TRBV5-5 and TRBJ2-3): DAGVTQSPTHLIKTRGQQVTLRCSPISGHKSVSWYQQVLGQGPQFIFQYYEKEERGRGNFPDRFSARQFPNYSSELNVNALLLGDSALYLCASSLGAGTSTDTQYFGPGTRLTVL.

The gene calls are TRBV10-3 and TRBJ2-1; TCRdb's D gene call, TRBD2, goes unchecked for lack of DNA. CDR3 length: 16 amino acids. Germline values: CDR1 ENHRY, CDR2 SYGVKD. The CDR3 spells CAISETGLAGTGEQFF.

The CDR3 loop reads CSARDPTGNQETQYF. The chain employs TRBV20-1 and TRBJ2-5; the TRBD1 assignment by TCRdb is unverifiable without DNA. This CDR3 is built from 15 residues. CDR1 DFQATT and CDR2 SNEGSKA come from the germline V gene (reference sequence).

The V and J genes are TRBV4-2 and TRBJ1-4; TCRdb's D call of TRBD1 is untestable without DNA. Germline-derived CDR1 and CDR2 are LGHNA and YNFKEQ. The CDR3 has 15 residues. CDR3 protein: CASSRLQGSNEKLFF.

The chain is built from TRBV27 and TRBJ1-6. Germline loops: CDR1 MNHEY, CDR2 SMNVEV (reference sequence). The CDR3 extends over 15 amino acids. The CDR3 is CASSLAAILNSPLHF.

The chain couples TRBV3-1 to TRBJ2-3. The germline V gene encodes CDR1 LGHDT and CDR2 YNNKEL (reference sequence). The CDR3 consists of 13 residues. CDR3 in amino acids: CASSPTSTDTQYF.

The chain uses TRBV28 and TRBJ2-2. Germline-derived CDR1 and CDR2 are MDHEN and SYDVKM. This CDR3 is built from 13 residues. CDR3 protein: CASSRIGTGELFF.

The chain joins TRBV29-1 to TRBJ1-1; the D gene TCRdb calls, TRBD1, cannot be checked with no DNA. The CDR3 has 12 amino acids. Per germline, CDR1 SQVTM and CDR2 ANQGSEA. This chain's CDR3 is CSVVGGWTEAFF.

The chain couples TRBV7-2 to TRBJ1-4. The germline gives CDR1 SGHTA, CDR2 FQGNSA. There are 13 residues in the CDR3. The CDR3 here is CASSFFSNEKLFF.

This chain joins TRBV10-3 and TRBJ2-1. CDR1 is ENHRY, CDR2 SYGVKD, per germline. CDR3 length: 13 residues. CDR3 amino acids: CAISDFRVDEQFF.

The V and J genes are TRBV24-1 and TRBJ2-1; the D call from TCRdb, TRBD1, cannot be confirmed without DNA. The CDR3 contains 15 residues. The germline V gene encodes CDR1 KGHDR and CDR2 SFDVKD. This CDR3 reads CATSEAGAVGNEQFF.

The CDR3 protein is CSVTGTEPGYTF. The rearrangement links TRBV29-1 to TRBJ1-2; TCRdb selects TRBD1, and the lack of DNA leaves this call unchecked. Germline CDR1 reads SQVTM; CDR2 reads ANQGSEA. This CDR3 spans 12 amino acids.

This chain links TRBV7-2 with TRBJ1-2; the TRBD1 assignment by TCRdb is unverifiable without DNA. The germline gives CDR1 SGHTA, CDR2 FQGNSA. The length of the CDR3 is 17 residues. The CDR3 reads CASSLAYTAPPEWRYTF.

The V gene is TRBV4-3, the J gene TRBJ1-1; the D gene TCRdb calls, TRBD1, cannot be checked with no DNA. Germline V gene data show CDR1 as LGHNA and CDR2 as YSLEER. The CDR3 has 16 amino acids. The CDR3 loop reads CASSHSVQGGSTEAFF.

This chain joins TRBV7-8 and TRBJ1-1; as DNA is missing, the TRBD1 call by TCRdb cannot be tested. Germline V lookup: CDR1 SGHVS, CDR2 FQNEAQ. This CDR3 has 12 amino acids. The CDR3 loop is CASSSHRAEAFF. Full variable domain (missing parts from reference TRBV7-8 and TRBJ1-1): GAGVSQSPRYKVAKRGQDVALRCDPISGHVSLFWYQQALGQGPEFLTYFQNEAQLDKSGLPSDRFFAERPEGSVSTLKIQRTQQEDSAVYLCASSSHRAEAFFGQGTRLTVV.

This chain connects TRBV12-3 or TRBV12-4 to TRBJ1-1; TCRdb's D call of TRBD1 is untestable without DNA. CDR3 size: 13 residues. The CDR3 reads CASKGSHYTEAFF.

The CDR3 spells CASSQGLVYNEQFF. This chain joins TRBV4-3 and TRBJ2-1; with no DNA, the TCRdb D assignment of TRBD2 cannot be verified. Germline V gene lookup returns CDR1 LGHNA and CDR2 YSLEER. The CDR3 extends over 14 amino acids.

The V and J genes are TRBV5-4 and TRBJ2-5. The CDR3 loop spans 15 amino acids. Germline V gives CDR1 SGHNT, CDR2 YYREEE (reference sequence). The CDR3 sequence: CASSSTKKSQETQYF.

The V gene is TRBV11-2, the J gene TRBJ1-5; TCRdb designates TRBD1, a call that cannot be tested without DNA. This CDR3 region has 14 residues. Germline values: CDR1 SGHAT, CDR2 FQNNGV. CDR3 loop: CASSLGQGRQPQHF.

The CDR3 loop is CASSQEGGGAYNEQFF. V gene TRBV4-3 combines with J gene TRBJ2-1; the D call of TRBD1 rests on TCRdb alone, since no DNA is present to check it. There are 16 residues in the CDR3. CDR1 and CDR2 from the germline V gene are LGHNA and YSLEER.